These T cell receptor beta chains were read from a single sample in a study of T cell repertoires in ileal Crohn's disease. Libraries were prepared by immunoSEQ multiplex PCR; TCRdb keeps only in-frame clonotypes and omits some of them. The sample includes about 6,400 clones, roughly three quarters of them seen just once. The sequenced material came from ileal tissue. These receptors came from an adult with Crohn's disease. Each CDR3 is given with its conserved first and last residue. Each record gives: V gene, J gene, D gene, clone size, CDR3 protein, CDR3 DNA. A D gene is named only where the DNA matches it firmly. Clone size is shown for a subset of rows, as once, few, many or a class of expanded clone.

V: TRBV9; J: TRBJ1-1; D: -; size: -; CDR3: CASSVGGAHTEAFF; DNA: TGTGCCAGCAGCGTAGGGGGCGCCCACACTGAAGCTTTCTTT
V: TRBV2; J: TRBJ2-1; D: TRBD2; size: medium-sized; CDR3: CASSLWAGGVNEQFF; DNA: TGTGCCAGCAGTCTTTGGGCGGGAGGTGTCAATGAGCAGTTCTTC
V: TRBV11-2; J: TRBJ2-7; D: TRBD2; size: -; CDR3: CASSLDSGRAGSYEQYF; DNA: TGTGCCAGCAGCTTAGATAGCGGGAGGGCCGGATCCTACGAGCAGTACTTC
V: TRBV5-4; J: TRBJ1-1; D: -; size: -; CDR3: CASSLDRDAAFF; DNA: TGTGCCAGCAGCTTGGACAGGGATGCAGCTTTCTTT
V: TRBV5-6; J: TRBJ2-4; D: -; size: -; CDR3: CASSQGRGAGGNIQYF; DNA: TGTGCCAGCAGCCAAGGCAGGGGCGCGGGCGGAAACATTCAGTACTTC
V: TRBV19; J: TRBJ2-2; D: TRBD1; size: -; CDR3: CASSILGQGATGELFF; DNA: TGTGCCAGTAGTATTTTAGGACAGGGGGCCACCGGGGAGCTGTTTTTT
V: TRBV7-9; J: TRBJ2-2; D: TRBD2; size: -; CDR3: CASSLLSGRKNGELFF; DNA: TGTGCCAGCAGCTTACTAAGCGGGAGGAAGAACGGGGAGCTGTTTTTT
V: TRBV5-3; J: TRBJ2-1; D: TRBD1; size: once; CDR3: CARSYRGPGGHNEQFF; DNA: TGTGCCAGAAGCTATAGGGGGCCCGGAGGCCACAATGAGCAGTTCTTC
V: TRBV27; J: TRBJ2-7; D: TRBD1; size: -; CDR3: CASSVQDRVSYEQYF; DNA: TGTGCCAGCAGTGTTCAGGACAGGGTCTCCTACGAGCAGTACTTC
V: TRBV28; J: TRBJ2-7; D: -; size: once; CDR3: CASSSPREQYF; DNA: TGTGCCAGCAGTTCCCCGCGCGAGCAGTACTTC
V: TRBV28; J: TRBJ2-7; D: TRBD1; size: once; CDR3: CASSNPKTGESYYEQYF; DNA: TGTGCCAGCAGTAATCCTAAGACAGGGGAAAGCTACTACGAGCAGTACTTC
V: TRBV28; J: TRBJ2-7; D: -; size: -; CDR3: CASSSEYEQYF; DNA: TGTGCCAGCAGTTCTGAGTACGAGCAGTACTTC
V: TRBV2; J: TRBJ2-7; D: TRBD1; size: few; CDR3: CASKEGTGAYEQYF; DNA: TGTGCCAGCAAAGAAGGGACAGGGGCCTACGAGCAGTACTTC
V: TRBV29-1; J: TRBJ2-5; D: TRBD2; size: -; CDR3: CSVEDLAGVGQETQYF; DNA: TGCAGCGTTGAAGATCTCGCGGGAGTGGGGCAAGAGACCCAGTACTTC
V: TRBV7-2; J: TRBJ2-5; D: -; size: -; CDR3: CASSLGGAGPETQYF; DNA: TGTGCCAGCAGCTTAGGCGGGGCTGGACCAGAGACCCAGTACTTC
V: TRBV2; J: TRBJ2-1; D: TRBD2; size: -; CDR3: CASGRLAGSVNEQFF; DNA: TGTGCCAGCGGGAGACTAGCGGGATCGGTCAATGAGCAGTTCTTC
V: TRBV7-6; J: TRBJ2-1; D: TRBD2; size: -; CDR3: CASSPTRTSGYNEQFF; DNA: TGTGCCAGCAGCCCGACCCGGACTAGCGGGTACAATGAGCAGTTCTTC
V: TRBV27; J: TRBJ1-4; D: TRBD1; size: -; CDR3: CASRLQGNNEKLFF; DNA: TGTGCCAGCAGGTTACAGGGGAATAATGAAAAACTGTTTTTT
V: TRBV11-2; J: TRBJ2-1; D: TRBD2; size: -; CDR3: CASSKNPSGVDNEQFF; DNA: TGTGCCAGCAGCAAAAACCCCAGCGGGGTAGACAATGAGCAGTTCTTC
V: TRBV28; J: TRBJ2-1; D: TRBD2; size: -; CDR3: CASSSPGWREEGYNEQFF; DNA: TGTGCCAGCAGTTCCCCAGGTTGGCGGGAGGAAGGCTACAATGAGCAGTTCTTC
V: TRBV30; J: TRBJ1-5; D: -; size: once; CDR3: CAWSTQNNQPQHF; DNA: TGTGCCTGGAGTACGCAGAACAATCAGCCCCAGCATTTT
V: TRBV23-1; J: TRBJ2-5; D: TRBD2; size: -; CDR3: CASSQSPGGETQYF; DNA: TGCGCCAGCAGTCAATCTCCGGGAGGAGAGACCCAGTACTTC
V: TRBV5-1; J: TRBJ2-7; D: TRBD2; size: once; CDR3: CASSWEGLPPGNEQYF; DNA: TGCGCCAGCAGCTGGGAGGGACTACCTCCTGGCAACGAGCAGTACTTC
V: TRBV6-1; J: TRBJ2-2; D: TRBD1; size: -; CDR3: CASSEKGQGGANTGELFF; DNA: TGTGCCAGCAGTGAAAAGGGACAGGGGGGCGCGAACACCGGGGAGCTGTTTTTT
V: TRBV2; J: TRBJ2-2; D: TRBD1; size: once; CDR3: CASSDETGGVTGELFF; DNA: TGTGCCAGCAGTGACGAGACAGGGGGCGTGACCGGGGAGCTGTTTTTT
V: TRBV7-3; J: TRBJ2-2; D: TRBD2; size: -; CDR3: CASSTGLAGGNTGELFF; DNA: TGTGCCAGCAGCACGGGACTAGCGGGAGGAAACACCGGGGAGCTGTTTTTT